The 31 T cell receptor beta chains reported below all come from one sample, sequenced in a study of long-term antiretroviral therapy in people with HIV. It was version v3.0 of the immunoSEQ assay that was run at survey level. Sequenced by immunoSEQ multiplex PCR; TCRdb stores in-frame clones only, minus some. This sample has 30,000 or so clones, with around 80% found just once. Sample: unsorted PBMCs, taken 1.5 years before starting antiretroviral therapy. The receptors shown here come from a man aged 18-30 years with HIV.

V gene TRBV2 combines with J gene TRBJ2-7, with TRBD1 matching over 8 bases. From germline, CDR1 is SNHLY and CDR2 FYNNEI. The CDR3 length is 14 residues. With 5 bases clipped from V and 5 bases from J, the junction kept 8 bases outside the gene matches. CDR3: CASSPRDRPNEQYF. The CDR3 DNA is TGTGCCAGCAGTCCTCGGGACAGGCCCAACGAGCAGTACTTC.

The chain employs TRBV5-1 and TRBJ2-6, with TRBD1 matching over 7 bases. Looked up from germline, CDR1 is SGHRS and CDR2 is YFSETQ. The CDR3 loop spans 16 amino acids. J gave up 2 bases and V 4 bases, and 6 bases lay outside the gene matches. The CDR3 nucleotides read TGCGCCAGCAGCGTCGGACAGGAAGCTGGGGCCAACGTCCTGACTTTC. Its translation is CASSVGQEAGANVLTF.

This clone appeared a single time. The rearrangement joins TRBV28 to TRBJ2-7, with D possibly being TRBD2 (5 bases). Trimming took off 5 bases at V and 2 bases at J, with 19 bases between the two ends. Germline loops: CDR1 MDHEN, CDR2 SYDVKM. There are 16 residues in the CDR3. CDR3 region: CASSLREGIRTYEQYF. The CDR3 nucleotides are TGTGCCAGCAGTCTCCGGGAAGGGATCCGAACCTACGAGCAGTACTTC.

J is TRBJ1-5 and V is TRBV27; D possibly corresponds to TRBD1 (6 bases). The V gene's germline CDR1 is MNHEY and CDR2 SMNVEV (reference sequence). The germline V and J ends were trimmed by 5 bases and 0 bases, with 17 bases remaining between them. CDR3 size: 17 residues. As DNA, the CDR3 is TGTGCCAGCAGTAGGGGTCTGGGGACAACTAGCAATCAGCCCCAGCATTTT. Protein product: CASSRGLGTTSNQPQHF.

The chain has TRBV6-6 and TRBJ1-1; 7 bases are shared with TRBD1. The ends lost 6 bases at V and 9 bases at J; junction bases unmatched: 10. Germline lookup yields CDR1 MNHNY and CDR2 SVGAGI (reference sequence). The CDR3 has 13 residues. CDR3: CASSTDRYAKAFF. CDR3 in DNA: TGTGCCAGCAGCACGGACAGGTACGCCAAAGCTTTCTTT.

The V and J genes are TRBV19 and TRBJ1-4; 9 bases map to TRBD1. The ends lost 4 bases at V and 7 bases at J; junction bases unmatched: 4. The CDR3 runs to 14 residues. Per germline, CDR1 LNHDA and CDR2 SQIVND (reference sequence). The CDR3 DNA is TGTGCCAGTAGTACACAGGGACAGGGTGAAAAACTGTTTTTT. This translates into CASSTQGQGEKLFF.

The V call is TRBV30, the J call TRBJ1-2; D gene unclear. The CDR3 covers 14 residues. V lost 0 bases and J lost 4, with 12 bases in between. CDR1 is GTSNPN, CDR2 SVGIG, per germline (reference sequence). The CDR3 region is CAWSVHQGPYGYTF. CDR3 nucleotides: TGTGCCTGGAGTGTACATCAAGGGCCCTATGGCTACACCTTC.

This chain links TRBV5-1 with TRBJ2-7; tentatively, D is TRBD1 (6 bases). There are 14 residues in the CDR3. Germline CDR1 reads SGHRS; CDR2 reads YFSETQ. The V end lost 4 bases, the J end lost 3 bases, and 14 bases lay between the germline ends. For the CDR3, the DNA is TGCGCCAGCAGCATTACGGGACACTACTACGAGCAGTACTTC. It translates to CASSITGHYYEQYF. Drawing the rest from reference TRBV5-1 and TRBJ2-7, the complete variable domain is KAGVTQTPRYLIKTRGQQVTLSCSPISGHRSVSWYQQTPGQGLQFLFEYFSETQRNKGNFPGRFSGRQFSNSRSEMNVSTLELGDSALYLCASSITGHYYEQYFGPGTRLTVT.

The rearrangement links TRBV27 to TRBJ1-5; D is uncertain. Trimming took 6 bases from V and 7 from J, leaving 10 bases between them. Per germline, CDR1 MNHEY and CDR2 SMNVEV (reference sequence). CDR3 size: 12 residues. CDR3 DNA sequence: TGTGCCAGCAGGGAGGCGGGGCAGCCCCAGCATTTT. Translation gives CASREAGQPQHF.

The chain couples TRBV10-1 to TRBJ2-1; 9 positions match TRBD1. The CDR3 is made up of 15 amino acids. V was pared by 2 bases and J by 3 bases, with 2 bases of the junction left unmatched. Germline V gene data show CDR1 as WNHNN and CDR2 as SYGVQD (reference sequence). In DNA form, the CDR3 reads TGCGCCAGCAGTGAGGGACAGGGGATCTACAATGAGCAGTTCTTC. As protein: CASSEGQGIYNEQFF.

This sequence joins TRBV5-4 and TRBJ2-7; no definite D call. V was cut by 4 bases and J by 5 bases, with 10 bases left in between. The CDR3 runs to 12 residues. Germline V CDR1 and CDR2: SGHNT, YYREEE (reference sequence). CDR3 sequence: CASSPRANEQYF. DNA of the CDR3: TGTGCCAGCAGCCCCCGAGCAAACGAGCAGTACTTC.

The rearrangement uses TRBV5-1 and TRBJ2-3; D may be TRBD1 (6 bases). The germline V gene has CDR1 SGHRS and CDR2 YFSETQ. V was trimmed by 6 bases and J by 6 bases, leaving 17 bases between them. This CDR3 has 14 residues. DNA of the CDR3: TGCGCCAGCAACAGGCAGGGGATGGGTGATACGCAGTATTTT. Protein: CASNRQGMGDTQYF.

V is TRBV7-2 and J is TRBJ2-1, with a tentative D call TRBD2 (6 bases). Per the germline V gene, CDR1 is SGHTA and CDR2 is FQGNSA. Trimming took 1 base from V and 6 from J, leaving 13 bases between them. The CDR3 totals 15 residues. CDR3 residues: CASSLDGSRGNEQFF. The CDR3 DNA sequence: TGTGCCAGCAGCTTAGACGGGAGTCGGGGCAATGAGCAGTTCTTC.

This sequence joins TRBV18 and TRBJ2-3, with D unresolved. The CDR3 has 12 residues. With 3 bases removed from V and 0 bases from J, the gap between germline ends came to 1 base. CDR1 KGHSH and CDR2 LQKENI come from the germline V gene. The CDR3 loop reads CASSPSTDTQYF. CDR3 nucleotide sequence: TGTGCCAGCTCACCTAGCACAGATACGCAGTATTTT.

The gene calls are TRBV18 and TRBJ1-3, with a weak D call TRBD1 (6 bases). This CDR3 is built from 18 residues. Between the trimmed V and J ends, which lost 2 bases and 0 bases, there was a span of 17 bases. The germline CDR1 and CDR2 sequences are KGHSH and LQKENI. The CDR3 here is CASSPSTQGGSSGNTIYF. The CDR3 DNA reads TGTGCCAGCTCACCATCCACACAGGGAGGAAGCTCTGGAAACACCATATATTTT. The variable domain in full, with the rest retrieved from reference TRBV18 and TRBJ1-3, is NAGVMQNPRHLVRRRGQEARLRCSPMKGHSHVYWYRQLPEEGLKFMVYLQKENIIDESGMPKERFSAEFPKEGPSILRIQQVVRGDSAAYFCASSPSTQGGSSGNTIYFGEGSWLTVV.

This chain links TRBV27 with TRBJ1-5; TRBD1 agrees at 7 bases. Germline CDR1 and CDR2: MNHEY and SMNVEV (reference sequence). This CDR3 contains 15 residues. V lost 2 bases and J lost 4; bases outside the gene matches: 5. For the CDR3, the DNA is TGTGCCAGCAGTTTAGAGGGGGCAGGGAATCAGCCCCAGCATTTT. Its protein is CASSLEGAGNQPQHF.

J is TRBJ2-6 and V is TRBV27, with TRBD1 matching over 9 bases. V shed 5 bases, J shed 0 bases, and the junction held 17 bases outside the gene matches. The CDR3 extends over 21 amino acids. Per the germline V gene, CDR1 is MNHEY and CDR2 is SMNVEV (reference sequence). CDR3 sequence: CASSPLPGTGPPTSGANVLTF. Written as DNA, the CDR3 is TGTGCCAGCAGTCCCCTCCCCGGGACAGGGCCCCCCACCTCTGGGGCCAACGTCCTGACTTTC.

The chain uses TRBV15 and TRBJ2-5, with TRBD1 as a possible D gene (6 bases). This CDR3 contains 17 residues. V lost 3 bases and J lost 4, with 21 bases in between. Germline V lookup: CDR1 LNHNV, CDR2 YYDKDF (reference sequence). The CDR3 DNA follows: TGTGCCACCAGCAGCCTCCAAAAGGGCAGGGGCGCAGAGACCCAGTACTTC. Residues: CATSSLQKGRGAETQYF.

The V call is TRBV13, the J call TRBJ2-1; TRBD2 agrees at 15 bases. Per germline, CDR1 PRHDT and CDR2 FYEKMQ (reference sequence). The CDR3 extends over 18 amino acids. J lost 3 bases, V lost 5 bases, and 8 bases had no gene match. CDR3 coding DNA: TGTGCCAGCAGCACAGGACTAGCGGGGGGGCGAAACTACAATGAGCAGTTCTTC. Amino acids: CASSTGLAGGRNYNEQFF.

This clone was recorded only once. The V gene is TRBV19, the J gene TRBJ1-5; TRBD1 is a possible D gene (6 bases). Germline lookup yields CDR1 LNHDA and CDR2 SQIVND (reference sequence). The CDR3 is 14 residues long. Between the trimmed V and J ends, which lost 4 bases and 6 bases, there was a span of 13 bases. The CDR3 protein is CASSKYREGQPQHF. The DNA for the CDR3 is TGTGCCAGTAGTAAATACAGGGAAGGTCAGCCCCAGCATTTT.

This rearrangement joins TRBV27 to TRBJ1-5; tentatively, D is TRBD1 (5 bases). The CDR3 is 13 residues long. Trimming took 4 bases from V and 7 from J, leaving 11 bases between them. Germline CDR1 and CDR2: MNHEY and SMNVEV (reference sequence). This CDR3 is CASSSQGGQPQHF. In DNA form, the CDR3 reads TGTGCCAGCAGTTCCCAGGGTGGGCAGCCCCAGCATTTT.

The gene calls are TRBV28 and TRBJ2-3; D is uncertain. V lost 3 bases to trimming and J lost 4 bases, with 11 bases between them. Germline lookup yields CDR1 MDHEN and CDR2 SYDVKM. CDR3 length: 14 residues. Written as DNA, the CDR3 is TGTGCCAGCAGTTTGCGGCTCCTCCCAGATACGCAGTATTTT. The encoded protein is CASSLRLLPDTQYF.

V usage is TRBV19 and J usage is TRBJ1-1, with a tentative D call TRBD1 (5 bases). Trimming stripped 0 bases from V and 4 bases from J, with 12 bases between. Germline values: CDR1 LNHDA, CDR2 SQIVND (reference sequence). The CDR3 is 15 amino acids. The CDR3 DNA is TGTGCCAGTAGTATAGAGGCAGGGTATGGCACTGAAGCTTTCTTT. It yields the protein CASSIEAGYGTEAFF.

A single count supports this clone. The chain is built from TRBV6-1 and TRBJ1-2; D remains unclear. This CDR3 has 14 amino acids. Germline V gene sequence: CDR1 MNHNS, CDR2 SASEGT. V lost 6 bases to trimming and J lost 4 bases, with 15 bases between them. CDR3 region: CASRGMGSSYGYTF. CDR3 sequence (DNA): TGTGCCAGCAGGGGAATGGGGAGTTCCTATGGCTACACCTTC.

This clone was seen only a few times. The J gene is TRBJ1-2, the V gene TRBV6-1; no clear D gene. The CDR3 loop spans 14 amino acids. V shed 8 bases and J shed 4 bases, with 17 bases lying between them. Germline CDR1 MNHNS, CDR2 SASEGT. CDR3 region: CASAILLGTYGYTF. The CDR3, as DNA: TGTGCCAGCGCCATTCTCCTAGGAACCTATGGCTACACCTTC.

This clone was picked up a small number of times. The chain uses TRBV28 and TRBJ2-7, with D perhaps matching TRBD1 (6 bases). Germline CDR1 MDHEN, CDR2 SYDVKM. This CDR3 is 13 amino acids long. Deletions cut 4 bases from V and 5 bases from J, with 12 bases between. CDR3: CASSSNAGDEQYF. CDR3 sequence (DNA): TGTGCCAGCAGTTCTAACGCAGGGGACGAGCAGTACTTC.

This clone appeared a single time. V is TRBV19 and J is TRBJ1-5, with TRBD1 matching over 10 bases. The CDR3 totals 14 residues. CDR1 is LNHDA, CDR2 SQIVND, per germline (reference sequence). Trimming removed 5 bases from V and 2 bases from J; junction bases left unmatched: 0. The CDR3 DNA is TGTGCCAGTAGTGGACAGGGGGGCAATCAGCCCCAGCATTTT. It is translated as CASSGQGGNQPQHF.

V is TRBV19 and J is TRBJ1-4; perhaps TRBD1 as D (5 bases). V lost 0 bases to trimming and J lost 7 bases, with 15 bases between them. Germline CDR1 is LNHDA and CDR2 is SQIVND (reference sequence). This CDR3 is 16 amino acids long. CDR3 protein: CASSIDWRGGAEKLFF. The CDR3 DNA follows: TGTGCCAGTAGTATAGATTGGAGGGGCGGAGCTGAAAAACTGTTTTTT.

V gene TRBV6-6 combines with J gene TRBJ2-1; the match to TRBD2 covers 11 bases. The CDR3 extends over 16 amino acids. Germline CDR1 reads MNHNY; CDR2 reads SVGAGI (reference sequence). J lost 8 bases, V lost 6 bases, and 12 bases had no gene match. CDR3 DNA sequence: TGTGCCAGCAGACCCCACGCTAGCGGGAGGCTCGATGAGCAGTTCTTC. Amino acid sequence: CASRPHASGRLDEQFF.

This sequence joins TRBV27 and TRBJ1-2; 7 positions match TRBD1. With V trimmed by 2 bases and J by 3 bases, 6 bases remained unmatched. This CDR3 is built from 15 residues. The V gene's germline CDR1 is MNHEY and CDR2 SMNVEV (reference sequence). DNA for the CDR3: TGTGCCAGCAGTTTACCGCCCGACAGGGACTATGGCTACACCTTC. This sequence encodes CASSLPPDRDYGYTF.

This chain joins TRBV4-3 and TRBJ2-1; TRBD2 aligns across 8 bases. The CDR3 is 15 amino acids. V lost 4 bases to trimming and J lost 2 bases; unmatched junction nucleotides: 4. Germline V CDR1 and CDR2: LGHNA, YSLEER. CDR3 coding DNA: TGCGCCAGCAGCCGGTTAGCGGGAACCTACAATGAGCAGTTCTTC. Translated, it gives CASSRLAGTYNEQFF.